This TCR beta chain was recorded in a study of T-cell reconstitution after alpha-beta-depleted transplantation in children. The TCRbeta library was prepared with unique molecular identifiers. TCRdb re-analysed the PCR reads in MiXCR, keeping a single row per CDR3 protein. The sample holds some 530,000 distinct CDR3 sequences, around an eighth seen once. The CDR3 is made up of 17 amino acids. Germline values: CDR1 SGDLS, CDR2 YYNGEE. Germline trimming cut 4 bases from V and 4 bases from J; bases unmatched to any gene: 14. The V gene is TRBV9, the J gene TRBJ2-1, with TRBD2 matching 7 bases. The input for sequencing was PBMCs from the stem cell graft donor, taken from the stem cell graft. The receptor comes from a human donor who donated a stem cell graft to a child with combined immunodeficiency. The CDR3 reads CASSPRLAAGIYNEQFF. Written as DNA, the CDR3 is TGTGCCAGCAGCCCCCGGCTAGCGGCCGGAATTTACAATGAGCAGTTCTTC.